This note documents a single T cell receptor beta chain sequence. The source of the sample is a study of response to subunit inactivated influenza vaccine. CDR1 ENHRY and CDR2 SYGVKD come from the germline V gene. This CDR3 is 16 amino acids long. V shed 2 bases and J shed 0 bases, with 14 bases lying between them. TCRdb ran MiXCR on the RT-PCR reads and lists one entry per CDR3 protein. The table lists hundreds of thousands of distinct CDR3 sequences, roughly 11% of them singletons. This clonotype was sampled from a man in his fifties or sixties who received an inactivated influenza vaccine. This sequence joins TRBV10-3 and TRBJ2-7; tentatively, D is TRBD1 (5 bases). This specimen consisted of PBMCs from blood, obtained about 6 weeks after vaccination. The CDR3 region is CAISEPADIPSYEQYF. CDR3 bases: TGTGCCATCAGTGAGCCTGCGGACATCCCCTCCTACGAGCAGTACTTC.